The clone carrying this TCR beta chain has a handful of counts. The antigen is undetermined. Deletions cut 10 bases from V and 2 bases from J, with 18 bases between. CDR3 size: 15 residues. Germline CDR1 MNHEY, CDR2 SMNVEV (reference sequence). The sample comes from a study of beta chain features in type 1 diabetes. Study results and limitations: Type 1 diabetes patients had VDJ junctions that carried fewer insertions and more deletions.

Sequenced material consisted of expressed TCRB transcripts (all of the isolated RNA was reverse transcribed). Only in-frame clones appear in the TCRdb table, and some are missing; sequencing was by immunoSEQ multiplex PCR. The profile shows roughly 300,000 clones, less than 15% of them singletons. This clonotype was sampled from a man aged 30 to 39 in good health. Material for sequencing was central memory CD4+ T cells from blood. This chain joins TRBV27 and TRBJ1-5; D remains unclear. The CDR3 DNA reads TGTGCCACACGTCTCAAGTCTGAGGGCAATCAGCCCCAGCATTTT. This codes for CATRLKSEGNQPQHF.